The T cell receptor beta chain under discussion was sequenced for a study of CD8 T cells in Susac syndrome. Reverse transcription of about 0.5 to 1 ug RNA used random hexamers. TCRdb re-analysed the immunoSEQ multiplex PCR reads in MiXCR, keeping a single row per CDR3 protein. Seen here are fewer than 150,000 distinct CDR3 sequences, around 94% observed once, and the top ten hold 0.093%. This clonotype was recorded once. What it binds is unknown. Study conclusions and caveats: The study's TCR sequencing and HLA analysis drew on a certain number of individuals. That number was acknowledged as relatively small.

V was shortened by 6 bases and J by 0 bases, with 3 bases between the two germline ends. The germline V gene has CDR1 DFQATT and CDR2 SNEGSKA (reference sequence). This CDR3 is 12 amino acids long. This chain joins TRBV20-1 and TRBJ1-6, with D hard to call. Sequencing was carried out using CD4+ T cells from PBMCs. This TCR derives from a human donor with multiple sclerosis. CDR3 amino acids: CSASSYNSPLHF. CDR3 DNA sequence: TGCAGTGCAAGCTCCTATAATTCACCCCTCCACTTT.